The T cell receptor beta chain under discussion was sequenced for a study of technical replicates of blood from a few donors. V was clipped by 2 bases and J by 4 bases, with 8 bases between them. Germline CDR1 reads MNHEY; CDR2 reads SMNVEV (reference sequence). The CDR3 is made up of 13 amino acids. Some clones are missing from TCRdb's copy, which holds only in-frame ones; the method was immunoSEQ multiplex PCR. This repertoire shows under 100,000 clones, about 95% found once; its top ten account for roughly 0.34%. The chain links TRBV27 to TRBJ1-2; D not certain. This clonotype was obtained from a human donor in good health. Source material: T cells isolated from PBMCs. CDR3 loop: CASSLVGSYGYTF. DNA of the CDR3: TGTGCCAGCAGTTTAGTAGGGAGCTATGGCTACACCTTC.